This TCR beta chain was sequenced for a study of CD8 T cells in Susac syndrome. Germline assignment: CDR1 MGHRA and CDR2 YSYEKL. V lost 2 bases and J 6 bases, leaving 13 bases between the germline ends. CDR3 length equals 14 residues. RNA in amounts of roughly 0.5 to 1 ug was reverse transcribed with random hexamers. It was immunoSEQ multiplex PCR that amplified TCR beta CDR3 across 54 Vbeta and 13 Jbeta. TCRdb processed the immunoSEQ multiplex PCR reads anew with MiXCR; each CDR3 protein has one entry. The repertoire holds about 300,000 distinct CDR3 sequences, approximately 91% seen once, with 0.18% in the top ten. CD8+ and CD4+ T cells circulating in blood were sequenced for TCR beta. The TEMRA cells underwent FACS enrichment, while the CD8+ and CD4+ T cells underwent negative isolation.

The receptor comes from a human donor with multiple sclerosis. The J gene is TRBJ1-2, the V gene TRBV4-1; maybe TRBD1 (5 bases). Sequenced sample: CD8+ T cells from PBMCs. The CDR3 here is CASSQTTGTNGYTF. The CDR3 DNA sequence: TGCGCCAGCAGCCAAACTACCGGGACTAATGGCTACACCTTC.